Below, 7 T cell receptor beta chains from the same sample are listed, as sequenced in a study of T-cell memory formation after mild COVID-19. TCRdb fed the 5' RACE reads into MiXCR, producing one record per CDR3 protein. The data contain more than 350,000 distinct CDR3 sequences, 15% to 20% of them singletons. Material for sequencing was PBMCs or a T cell subset sorted from them (not recorded which). The origin of the receptors is a man younger than 35 who had mild COVID-19 (a few samples of this study predate the infection). Cell type and time point are not known.

V and J are TRBV2 and TRBJ1-2; TRBD1 matches 8 bases. V trimming: 1 base; J trimming: 4 bases; junction bases outside the gene matches: 5. CDR3 length: 15 amino acids. The germline V gene has CDR1 SNHLY and CDR2 FYNNEI. CDR3 coding DNA: TGTGCCAGCAGTGAAGGGGGCAGGGGGCCCTATGGCTACACCTTC. Encoded protein: CASSEGGRGPYGYTF.

This clonotype came up a few times. The gene calls are TRBV5-1 and TRBJ2-3, with 7 positions matching TRBD2. CDR1 SGHRS and CDR2 YFSETQ come from the germline V gene. The junction had 13 bases not matched to a gene; V was cut back by 0 bases and J by 0 bases. The CDR3 sequence is 19 residues long. CDR3 sequence: CASSLVMRSGRESTDTQYF. The CDR3 region has the DNA TGCGCCAGCAGCTTGGTAATGAGGTCAGGGCGGGAGAGCACAGATACGCAGTATTTT.

This sequence joins TRBV29-1 and TRBJ1-1; TRBD1 aligns across 8 bases. This CDR3 has 13 residues. CDR1 and CDR2 from the germline V gene are SQVTM and ANQGSEA. Trimming at V came to 7 bases and at J to 4 bases, leaving 8 bases not matched to a gene. In DNA form, the CDR3 reads TGCAGCGGCAACAGGGGGTACCTCACTGAAGCTTTCTTT. Translated, it gives CSGNRGYLTEAFF.

This clonotype was observed a handful of times. The chain uses TRBV6-2 or TRBV6-3 and TRBJ2-7; weak D call: TRBD2 (5 bases). V lost 4 bases to trimming and J lost 2 bases, with 12 bases between them. Germline loops: CDR1 MNHEY, CDR2 SVGEGT. The CDR3 sequence is 14 residues long. The CDR3 sequence: CASSWLAETYEQYF. The CDR3 DNA follows: TGTGCCAGCAGTTGGCTAGCCGAAACCTACGAGCAGTACTTC.

This clonotype was found a few times. The chain has TRBV5-1 and TRBJ1-2, with 7 bases identical to TRBD1. The trim removed 4 bases at V and 0 bases at J, leaving 9 bases unmatched. Germline V gene sequence: CDR1 SGHRS, CDR2 YFSETQ. There are 16 residues in the CDR3. CDR3 bases: TGCGCCAGCAGCAAGGCTGAACAGGGGCCTAACTATGGCTACACCTTC. Its translation is CASSKAEQGPNYGYTF.

In its sample, this clonotype was seen a few times. This chain uses TRBV27 with TRBJ2-1, with TRBD2 matching 8 bases. The CDR3 length is 14 residues. Germline assignment: CDR1 MNHEY and CDR2 SMNVEV (reference sequence). J lost 4 bases, V lost 7 bases, and 6 bases had no gene match. CDR3 loop: CASIPAGVYNEQFF. DNA for the CDR3: TGTGCCAGCATCCCAGCGGGGGTATACAATGAGCAGTTCTTC.

This chain joins TRBV12-3 or TRBV12-4 and TRBJ2-7; D possibly corresponds to TRBD1 (6 bases). The CDR3 is made up of 11 amino acids. The V gene lost 3 bases and the J gene lost 7 bases, with 7 bases spanning the gap. The CDR3: CASSFRGEQYV. In DNA, the CDR3 is TGTGCCAGCAGTTTCAGGGGTGAGCAGTACGTC.